The source of this TCR beta chain is a study of regulatory T cells in long-lasting Graves disease. Stated time point: persistent/refractory GD, antithyroid drugs over 5 years with positive TRAb. Preparation of the TCR library used RNA extracted from PBMCs. With regard to this clonotype: Its antigen is undetermined.

Construction of the TCR beta libraries employed iRepertoire HTBI primers in conjunction with Arm-PCR of CDR3 regions. From the multiplex PCR reads, TCRdb called clonotypes with MiXCR, one entry per CDR3 protein. The table shows 400,000 or so distinct CDR3 sequences, with more than 20% occurring only once. Points from the study as a whole: Lower TCR diversity was seen in persistent Graves' patients than in newly diagnosed ones. With 2,500 to 3,500 shared public clonotypes, persistent patients exceeded new patients, who shared about a thousand.

This CDR3 comprises 15 residues. V was trimmed by 1 base and J by 3 bases, leaving 13 bases between them. Germline values: CDR1 SGHTA, CDR2 FQGNSA. The input for sequencing was peripheral blood mononuclear cells (PBMCs), taken when the disease was refractory, from a patient treated with antithyroid drugs. This receptor was obtained from a female donor with Graves disease. The chain recombines TRBV7-2 with TRBJ2-7; a weak D match, TRBD2 (6 bases). CDR3 sequence reads: CASSLGAGLIYEQYF. Here the CDR3 DNA reads TGTGCCAGCAGCTTAGGGGCGGGATTGATCTACGAGCAGTACTTC. The variable domain in full, completed from reference TRBV7-2 and TRBJ2-7, reads GAGVSQSPSNKVTEKGKDVELRCDPISGHTALYWYRQSLGQGLEFLIYFQGNSAPDKSGLPSDRFSAERTGGSVSTLTIQRTQQEDSAVYLCASSLGAGLIYEQYFGPGTRLTVT.